The TCR beta chain described here comes from a study of blood T cells in healthy people across ages. Through a sample-barcoded 5' primer and a J-beta primer mix, a second PCR was run for 7 to 11 cycles. TCRdb itself ran the 5' RACE reads through MiXCR, one entry per CDR3 protein. The sample gives 650,000 to 1,000,000 distinct CDR3 sequences, about half of which show up once; around 18% is in the top ten. Whole-study findings and limits: Diversity was higher, and naive CD4+ cells more numerous, in long-lived donors than in aged donors. Naive T cell percentage by flow cytometry tracked strongly with beta diversity.

The CDR3 totals 17 residues. V was clipped by 0 bases and J by 2 bases, with 13 bases between them. Germline V lookup: CDR1 SGHAT, CDR2 FQNNGV. Notes on this clonotype: Its specificity is unknown.

The chain joins TRBV11-2 to TRBJ2-2, with D tentatively TRBD1 (5 bases). The sequence came from a man older than 75 in good health. The sample consisted of blood. CDR3 amino acids: CASSLEAETANTGELFF. CDR3 DNA: TGTGCCAGCAGCTTAGAGGCCGAGACAGCAAACACCGGGGAGCTGTTTTTT.